This T cell receptor beta chain is from a study of T cell responses to AZD1222 COVID-19 vaccine. The table came from immunoSEQ multiplex PCR; TCRdb's copy has only in-frame clones and leaves some out. This sample has more than 140,000 clones; 90% to 95% occur once, and the top ten carry over 0.9%. Comment on this clone: Its antigen is still unknown.

General observations from the study: Researchers took repertoire samples only after the peak T cell response had come.

The V gene lost 5 bases and the J gene lost 3 bases, with 11 bases spanning the gap. Germline lookup yields CDR1 MDHEN and CDR2 SYDVKM. The CDR3 length is 14 residues. The sequences come from peripheral blood, collected on day 0 of MenACWY control vaccination. The sequence was collected from an adult in good health. V usage is TRBV28 and J usage is TRBJ1-5, with D possibly matching TRBD1 (5 bases). The chain's CDR3 is CASSMGGPNQPQHF. DNA for the CDR3: TGTGCCAGCAGTATGGGGGGTCCCAATCAGCCCCAGCATTTT.